The 14 T cell receptor beta chains listed next were all sequenced from one sample in a study of T cell responses to AZD1222 COVID-19 vaccine. Profiling relied on immunoSEQ multiplex PCR, and the TCRdb table lists in-frame clones only, not all of them. The table lists roughly 120,000 clones, roughly 88% of them singletons. This sample comprised peripheral blood, obtained on day 0 of AZD1222 vaccination. The source is an adult in good health.

The chain combines TRBV4-1 with TRBJ2-5, with no clear D. V lost 0 bases to trimming and J lost 7 bases, with 6 bases between them. This CDR3 has 12 amino acids. Germline loops: CDR1 MGHRA, CDR2 YSYEKL. CDR3: CASSQDYGTQYF. The DNA of the CDR3 is TGCGCCAGCAGCCAAGATTACGGGACCCAGTACTTC.

This clone was seen once. This chain uses TRBV9 with TRBJ2-5; a weak D match, TRBD1 (6 bases). Germline CDR1 reads SGDLS; CDR2 reads YYNGEE. V lost 4 bases, J lost 4 bases, and 11 bases lay in between. The CDR3 has 13 amino acids. The CDR3 DNA is TGTGCCAGCAGCTACAGGGTCACAGAGACCCAGTACTTC. This gives the protein CASSYRVTETQYF.

This chain links TRBV11-1 with TRBJ1-1; 8 bases map to TRBD1. Trimming removed 1 base from V and 6 bases from J; junction bases left unmatched: 1. Germline V gene data show CDR1 as SGHAT and CDR2 as FQDESV (reference sequence). The length of the CDR3 is 13 residues. The CDR3 is CASSLEDRAEAFF. The CDR3 nucleotides read TGTGCCAGCAGCTTAGAGGACAGGGCTGAAGCTTTCTTT.

Points on this clone: A junction boundary mismatches the germline segment, possibly from a read error. The chain uses TRBV11-2 and TRBJ2-1, with 11 bases that match TRBD2. Germline lookup yields CDR1 SGHAT and CDR2 FQNNGV. There are 18 residues in the CDR3. In DNA form, the CDR3 reads TGTGCCAGCAGCTATAGGACTAGCGGGTTTGAGGCCTTTTGGGATAGGGTCTTC. Translation gives CASSYRTSGFEAFWDRVF.

This rearrangement joins TRBV6-5 to TRBJ2-3; D uncertain. This CDR3 region has 15 residues. The germline V gene encodes CDR1 MNHEY and CDR2 SVGAGI. Trimming left V 1 base short and J 7 bases short, with 15 bases between. The CDR3 sequence: CASSYLGSNKNTQYF. The DNA for the CDR3 is TGTGCCAGCAGTTACTTGGGATCCAACAAAAATACGCAGTATTTT.

V gene TRBV6-1 combines with J gene TRBJ1-6; D gene unclear. This CDR3 is 19 amino acids long. V was shortened by 1 base and J by 2 bases, with 18 bases between the two germline ends. CDR1 and CDR2 from the germline V gene are MNHNS and SASEGT. This chain's CDR3 is CASSEEGRSGFTYNSPLHF. The CDR3 nucleotides are TGTGCCAGCAGTGAAGAGGGCAGGTCGGGATTCACCTATAATTCACCCCTCCACTTT.

The chain has TRBV7-8 and TRBJ1-3; no clear D. The CDR3 loop spans 17 amino acids. V dropped 0 bases and J dropped 0 bases, with 12 bases sitting between them. Germline V gene data show CDR1 as SGHVS and CDR2 as FQNEAQ. The CDR3 DNA reads as TGTGCCAGCAGCTTAGCGACCCACCGACCCTCTGGAAACACCATATATTTT. This translates into CASSLATHRPSGNTIYF.

The V call is TRBV6-5, the J call TRBJ1-4; D is ambiguous. This CDR3 spans 15 amino acids. With 4 bases removed from V and 3 bases from J, the gap between germline ends came to 12 bases. CDR1 is MNHEY, CDR2 SVGAGI, per germline. The CDR3 sequence is CASSWVSRPNEKLFF. The CDR3 DNA sequence: TGTGCCAGCAGTTGGGTATCACGACCTAATGAAAAACTGTTTTTT.

CDR3 loop: CASSYSGTGKNEQFF. CDR3 DNA sequence: TGTGCCAGCAGTTACTCCGGGACAGGGAAGAATGAGCAGTTCTTC. The rearrangement links TRBV6-5 to TRBJ2-1, with 9 nucleotides matching TRBD1. The CDR3 loop spans 15 amino acids. Germline loops: CDR1 MNHEY, CDR2 SVGAGI. Trimming cost V 0 bases and J 7 bases; bases outside gene matches: 4.

This clone has just a few counts. This rearrangement joins TRBV7-9 to TRBJ1-1; 12 positions agree with TRBD1. The trim removed 1 base at V and 11 bases at J, leaving 8 bases unmatched. CDR1 is SEHNR, CDR2 FQNEAQ, per germline (reference sequence). The CDR3 loop spans 15 amino acids. Here the CDR3 DNA reads TGTGCCAGCAGCTTAGATGGGACAGGGGGCTTCGTGGCTTTCTTT. This codes for CASSLDGTGGFVAFF.

This clone appeared once. This chain uses TRBV5-6 with TRBJ1-2; 7 nucleotides line up with TRBD1. The CDR3 contains 16 residues. Germline V gene sequence: CDR1 SGHDT, CDR2 YYEEEE. V was clipped by 0 bases and J by 5 bases; unmatched bases: 10. In DNA, the CDR3 is TGTGCCAGCAGCTTGGTCGGCAGGGGGGGAATGTATGGCTACACCTTC. Residues: CASSLVGRGGMYGYTF. The entire variable domain, with the rest obtained from reference TRBV5-6 and TRBJ1-2, is as follows: DAGVTQSPTHLIKTRGQQVTLRCSPKSGHDTVSWYQQALGQGPQFIFQYYEEEERQRGNFPDRFSGHQFPNYSSELNVNALLLGDSALYLCASSLVGRGGMYGYTFGSGTRLTVV.

The CDR3 region has the DNA TGTGCCAGCAGCCCGACCTTTTCGGGGGCCCTATCACCCCTCCACTTT. Amino acid sequence: CASSPTFSGALSPLHF. The chain links TRBV9 to TRBJ1-6; tentative D call: TRBD1 (6 bases). This CDR3 is 16 amino acids long. V was shortened by 4 bases and J by 10 bases, with 21 bases between the two germline ends. The V gene's germline CDR1 is SGDLS and CDR2 YYNGEE.

The chain is built from TRBV19 and TRBJ1-2, with unresolved D. The CDR3 is 16 amino acids. Deletions cut 3 bases from V and 1 base from J, with 15 bases between. CDR1 is LNHDA, CDR2 SQIVND, per germline (reference sequence). CDR3 nucleotides: TGTGCCAGTAGTATTAAGTTATCCGGGGATAACTATGGCTACACCTTC. Its translation: CASSIKLSGDNYGYTF.

V usage is TRBV7-3 and J usage is TRBJ2-3, with TRBD2 matching 8 bases. The germline CDR1 and CDR2 sequences are SGHTA and FQGTGA. CDR3 length: 13 amino acids. V was clipped by 5 bases and J by 6 bases; unmatched bases: 4. Here the CDR3 reads CASSPRGRDTQYF. The CDR3 nucleotides read TGTGCCAGCAGCCCCCGCGGGAGGGATACGCAGTATTTT. Full variable domain (remainder filled in from reference TRBV7-3 and TRBJ2-3): GAGVSQTPSNKVTEKGKYVELRCDPISGHTALYWYRQSLGQGPEFLIYFQGTGAADDSGLPNDRFFAVRPEGSVSTLKIQRTERGDSAVYLCASSPRGRDTQYFGPGTRLTVL.